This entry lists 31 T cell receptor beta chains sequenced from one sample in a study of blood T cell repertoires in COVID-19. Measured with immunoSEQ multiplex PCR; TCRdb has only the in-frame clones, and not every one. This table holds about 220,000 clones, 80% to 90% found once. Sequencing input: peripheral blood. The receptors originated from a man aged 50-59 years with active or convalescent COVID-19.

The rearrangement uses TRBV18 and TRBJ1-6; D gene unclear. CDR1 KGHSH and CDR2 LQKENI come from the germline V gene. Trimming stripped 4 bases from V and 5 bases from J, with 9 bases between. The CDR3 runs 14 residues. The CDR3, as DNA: TGTGCCAGCTCACGGACTGGGAATAATTCACCCCTCCACTTT. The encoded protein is CASSRTGNNSPLHF.

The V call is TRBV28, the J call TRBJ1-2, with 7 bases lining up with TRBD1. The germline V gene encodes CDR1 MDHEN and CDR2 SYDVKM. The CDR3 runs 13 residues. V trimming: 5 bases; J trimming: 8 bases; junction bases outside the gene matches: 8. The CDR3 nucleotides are TGTGCCAGCAGTCAGGGGACAGTACGGGGCTACACCTTC. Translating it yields CASSQGTVRGYTF.

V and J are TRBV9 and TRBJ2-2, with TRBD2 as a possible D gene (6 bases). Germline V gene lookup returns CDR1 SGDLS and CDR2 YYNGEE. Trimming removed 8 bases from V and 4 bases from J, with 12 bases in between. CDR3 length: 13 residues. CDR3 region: CASRGGVTGELFF. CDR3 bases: TGTGCCAGTCGAGGAGGGGTCACCGGGGAGCTGTTTTTT. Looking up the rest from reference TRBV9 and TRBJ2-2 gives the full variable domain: DSGVTQTPKHLITATGQRVTLRCSPRSGDLSVYWYQQSLDQGLQFLIQYYNGEERAKGNILERFSAQQFPDLHSELNLSSLELGDSALYFCASRGGVTGELFFGEGSRLTVL.

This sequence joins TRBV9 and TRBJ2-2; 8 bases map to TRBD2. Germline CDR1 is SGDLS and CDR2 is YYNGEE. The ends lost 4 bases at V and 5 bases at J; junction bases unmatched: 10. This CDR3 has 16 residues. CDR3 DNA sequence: TGTGCCAGCAGCCCCCCGGGACTAGGGGGTACCGGGGAGCTGTTTTTT. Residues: CASSPPGLGGTGELFF.

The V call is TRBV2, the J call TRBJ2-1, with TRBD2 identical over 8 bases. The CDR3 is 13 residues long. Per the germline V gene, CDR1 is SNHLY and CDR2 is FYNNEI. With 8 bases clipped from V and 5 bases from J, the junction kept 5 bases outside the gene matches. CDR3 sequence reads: CASLREGDNEQFF. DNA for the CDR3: TGTGCCAGCCTCCGGGAGGGAGACAATGAGCAGTTCTTC.

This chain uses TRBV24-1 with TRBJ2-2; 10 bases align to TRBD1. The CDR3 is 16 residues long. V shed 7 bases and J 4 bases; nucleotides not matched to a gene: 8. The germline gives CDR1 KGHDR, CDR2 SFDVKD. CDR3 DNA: TGTGCCACCAGCCGCCTGGGGACAGGGGCCACCGGGGAGCTGTTTTTT. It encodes CATSRLGTGATGELFF.

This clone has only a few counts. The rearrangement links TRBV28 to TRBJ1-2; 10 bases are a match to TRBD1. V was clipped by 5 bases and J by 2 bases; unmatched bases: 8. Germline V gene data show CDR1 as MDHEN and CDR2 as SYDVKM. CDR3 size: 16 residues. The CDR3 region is CASSPPGTGVNYGYTF. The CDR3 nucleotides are TGTGCCAGCAGTCCTCCGGGGACAGGGGTGAACTATGGCTACACCTTC.

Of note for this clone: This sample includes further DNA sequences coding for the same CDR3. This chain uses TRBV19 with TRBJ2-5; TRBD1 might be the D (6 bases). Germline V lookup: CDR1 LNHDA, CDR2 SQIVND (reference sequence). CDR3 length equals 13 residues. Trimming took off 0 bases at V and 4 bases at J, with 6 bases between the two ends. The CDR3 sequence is CASSIDRGETQYF. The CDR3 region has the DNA TGTGCCAGTAGTATAGACAGGGGAGAGACCCAGTACTTC.

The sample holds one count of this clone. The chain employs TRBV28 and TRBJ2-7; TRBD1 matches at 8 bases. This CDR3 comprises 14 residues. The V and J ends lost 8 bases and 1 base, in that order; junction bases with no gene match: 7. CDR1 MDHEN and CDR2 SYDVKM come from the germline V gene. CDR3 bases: TGTGCCAGCCAAGGTCGGACAGGGTCCTACGAGCAGTACTTC. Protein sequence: CASQGRTGSYEQYF.

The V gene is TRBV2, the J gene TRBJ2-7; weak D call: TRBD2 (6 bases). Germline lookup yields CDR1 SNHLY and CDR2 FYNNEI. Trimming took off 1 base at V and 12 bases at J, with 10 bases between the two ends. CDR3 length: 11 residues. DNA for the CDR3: TGTGCCAGCAGTGAAGTCGGGAGACTGTACTTC. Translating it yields CASSEVGRLYF.

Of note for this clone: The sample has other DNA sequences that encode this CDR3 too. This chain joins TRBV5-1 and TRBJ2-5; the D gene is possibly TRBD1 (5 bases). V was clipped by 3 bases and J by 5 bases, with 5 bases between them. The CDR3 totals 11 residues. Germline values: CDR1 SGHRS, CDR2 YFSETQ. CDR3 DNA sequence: TGCGCCAGCAGCTCAGGGGAGACCCAGTACTTC. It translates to CASSSGETQYF.

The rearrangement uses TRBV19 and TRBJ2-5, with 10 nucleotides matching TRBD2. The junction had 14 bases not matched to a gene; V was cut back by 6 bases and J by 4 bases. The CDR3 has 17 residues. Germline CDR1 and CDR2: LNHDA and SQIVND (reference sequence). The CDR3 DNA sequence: TGTGCCAGTAGCCCCACTAGCGGGGCTAACTTCGGAGAGACCCAGTACTTC. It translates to CASSPTSGANFGETQYF.

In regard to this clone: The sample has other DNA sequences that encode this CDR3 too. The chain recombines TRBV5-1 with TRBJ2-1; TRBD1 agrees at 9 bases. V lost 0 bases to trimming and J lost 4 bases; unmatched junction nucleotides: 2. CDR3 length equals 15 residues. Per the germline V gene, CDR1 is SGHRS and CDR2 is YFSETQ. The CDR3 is CASSLGDRDYNEQFF. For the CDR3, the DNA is TGCGCCAGCAGCTTGGGGGACAGGGATTACAATGAGCAGTTCTTC.

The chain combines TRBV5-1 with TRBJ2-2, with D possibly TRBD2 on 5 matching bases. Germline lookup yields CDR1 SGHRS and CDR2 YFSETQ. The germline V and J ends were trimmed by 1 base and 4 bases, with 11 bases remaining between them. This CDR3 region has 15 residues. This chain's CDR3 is CASSLTGVGTGELFF. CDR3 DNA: TGCGCCAGCAGCTTGACCGGGGTGGGCACCGGGGAGCTGTTTTTT.

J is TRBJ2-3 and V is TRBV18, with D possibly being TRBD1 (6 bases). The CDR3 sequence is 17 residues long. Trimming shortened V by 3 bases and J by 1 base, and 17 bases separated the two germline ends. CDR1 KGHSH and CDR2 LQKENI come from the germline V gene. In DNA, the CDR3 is TGTGCCAGCTCACCTTACACCCGAGGGGGTGGCACAGATACGCAGTATTTT. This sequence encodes CASSPYTRGGGTDTQYF.

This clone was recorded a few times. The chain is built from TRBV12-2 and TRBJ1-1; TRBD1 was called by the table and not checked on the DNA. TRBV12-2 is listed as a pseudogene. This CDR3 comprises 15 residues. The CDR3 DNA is TGTGCAAGTCGCTTACAGGGGCCAAGAGGGACTGAAGCTTTCTTT. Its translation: CASRLQGPRGTEAFF.

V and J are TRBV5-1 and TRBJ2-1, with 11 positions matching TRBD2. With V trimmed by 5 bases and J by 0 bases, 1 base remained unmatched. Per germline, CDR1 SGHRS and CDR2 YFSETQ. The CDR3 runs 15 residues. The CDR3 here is CASRTSGSSYNEQFF. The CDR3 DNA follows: TGCGCCAGCAGAACTAGCGGGAGCTCCTACAATGAGCAGTTCTTC.

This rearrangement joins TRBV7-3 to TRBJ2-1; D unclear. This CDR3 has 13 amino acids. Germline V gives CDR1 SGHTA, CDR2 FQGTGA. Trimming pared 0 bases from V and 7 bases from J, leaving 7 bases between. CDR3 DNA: TGTGCCAGCAGCTTAACGTATCGTAATGAGCAGTTCTTC. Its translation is CASSLTYRNEQFF.

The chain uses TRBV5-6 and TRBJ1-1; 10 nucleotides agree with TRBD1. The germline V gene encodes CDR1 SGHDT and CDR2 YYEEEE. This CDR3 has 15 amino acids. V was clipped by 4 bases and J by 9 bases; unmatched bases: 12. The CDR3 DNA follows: TGTGCCAGCAGCCCCCAGTGGACAGGGGGATTTAAAGCTTTCTTT. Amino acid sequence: CASSPQWTGGFKAFF.

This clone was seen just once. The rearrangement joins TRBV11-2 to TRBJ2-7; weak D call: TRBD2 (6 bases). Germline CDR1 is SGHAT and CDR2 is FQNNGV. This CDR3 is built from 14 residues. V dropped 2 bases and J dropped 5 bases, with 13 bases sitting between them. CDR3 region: CASSLYGRLDEQYF. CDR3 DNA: TGTGCCAGCAGCTTATACGGGAGACTTGACGAGCAGTACTTC.

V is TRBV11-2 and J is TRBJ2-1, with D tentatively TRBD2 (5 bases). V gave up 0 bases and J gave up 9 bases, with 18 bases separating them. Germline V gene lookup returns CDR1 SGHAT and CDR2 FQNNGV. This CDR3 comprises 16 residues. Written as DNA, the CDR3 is TGTGCCAGCAGCTTAGAGAGGGTGGCGGAGCCGAGTGAGCAGTTCTTC. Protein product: CASSLERVAEPSEQFF.

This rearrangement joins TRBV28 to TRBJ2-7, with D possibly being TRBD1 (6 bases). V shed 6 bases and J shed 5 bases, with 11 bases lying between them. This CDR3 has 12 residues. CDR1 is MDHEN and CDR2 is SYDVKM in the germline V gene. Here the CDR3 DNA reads TGTGCCAGCAGGATTCCAGGGGACGAGCAGTACTTC. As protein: CASRIPGDEQYF. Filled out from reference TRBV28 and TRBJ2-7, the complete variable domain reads DVKVTQSSRYLVKRTGEKVFLECVQDMDHENMFWYRQDPGLGLRLIYFSYDVKMKEKGDIPEGYSVSREKKERFSLILESASTNQTSMYLCASRIPGDEQYFGPGTRLTVT.

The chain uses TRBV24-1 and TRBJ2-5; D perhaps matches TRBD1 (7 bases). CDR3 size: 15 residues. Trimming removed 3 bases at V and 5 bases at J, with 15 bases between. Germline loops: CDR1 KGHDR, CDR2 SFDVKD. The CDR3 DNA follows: TGTGCCACCAGTGATCCAGGGGGGCCGGGGGAGACCCAGTACTTC. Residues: CATSDPGGPGETQYF.

CDR3 sequence reads: CASRERTGETYEQYF. The CDR3 DNA follows: TGCGCCAGCAGGGAGAGGACAGGGGAAACCTACGAGCAGTACTTC. This chain uses TRBV4-1 with TRBJ2-7; the match to TRBD1 covers 9 bases. V was pared by 6 bases and J by 2 bases, with 8 bases of the junction left unmatched. The CDR3 loop spans 15 amino acids. Germline-derived CDR1 and CDR2 are MGHRA and YSYEKL.

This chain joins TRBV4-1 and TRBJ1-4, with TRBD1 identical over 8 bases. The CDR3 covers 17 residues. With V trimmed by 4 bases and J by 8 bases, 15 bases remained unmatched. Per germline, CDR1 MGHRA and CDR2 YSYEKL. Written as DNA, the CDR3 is TGCGCCAGCAGCCGTTTCCTACCCGGACAGGGAGTCGAAAAACTGTTTTTT. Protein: CASSRFLPGQGVEKLFF.

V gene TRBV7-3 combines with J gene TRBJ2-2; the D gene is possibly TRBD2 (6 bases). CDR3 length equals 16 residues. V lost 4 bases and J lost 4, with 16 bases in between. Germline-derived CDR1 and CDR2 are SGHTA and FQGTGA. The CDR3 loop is CASSSDRDGGTGELFF. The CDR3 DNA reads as TGTGCCAGCAGCTCCGACCGGGACGGGGGCACCGGGGAGCTGTTTTTT.

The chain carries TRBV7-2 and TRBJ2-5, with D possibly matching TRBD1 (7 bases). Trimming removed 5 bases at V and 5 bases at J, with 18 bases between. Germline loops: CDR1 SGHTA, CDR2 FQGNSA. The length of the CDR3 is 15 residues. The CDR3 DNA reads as TGTGCCAGCAGCCGTGACAGGGATGGAGGGGAGACCCAGTACTTC. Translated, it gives CASSRDRDGGETQYF.

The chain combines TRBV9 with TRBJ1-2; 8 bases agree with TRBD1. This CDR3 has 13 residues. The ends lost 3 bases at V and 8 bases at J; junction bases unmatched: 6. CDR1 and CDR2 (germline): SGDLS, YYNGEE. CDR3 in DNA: TGTGCCAGCAGCGAGACAGGGGAGTGGGGCTACACCTTC. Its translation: CASSETGEWGYTF.

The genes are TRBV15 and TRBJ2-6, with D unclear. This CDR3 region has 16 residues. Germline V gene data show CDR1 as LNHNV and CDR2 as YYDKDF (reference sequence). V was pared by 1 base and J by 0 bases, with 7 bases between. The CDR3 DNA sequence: TGTGCCACCAGCAGAGGGGCCAGCTCTGGGGCCAACGTCCTGACTTTC. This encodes CATSRGASSGANVLTF.

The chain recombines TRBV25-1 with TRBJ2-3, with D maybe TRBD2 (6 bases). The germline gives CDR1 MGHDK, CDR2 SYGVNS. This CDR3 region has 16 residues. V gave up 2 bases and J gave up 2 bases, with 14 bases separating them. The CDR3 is CASSEMLGLTTDTQYF. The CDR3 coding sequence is TGTGCCAGCAGTGAAATGTTGGGACTTACCACAGATACGCAGTATTTT.

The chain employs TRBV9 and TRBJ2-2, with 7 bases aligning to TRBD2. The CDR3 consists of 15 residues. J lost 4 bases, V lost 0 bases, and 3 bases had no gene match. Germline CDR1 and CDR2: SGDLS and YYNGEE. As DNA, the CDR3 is TGTGCCAGCAGCGTAGCTGGGAGGGGCACCGGGGAGCTGTTTTTT. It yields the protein CASSVAGRGTGELFF. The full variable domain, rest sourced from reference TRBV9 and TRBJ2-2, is DSGVTQTPKHLITATGQRVTLRCSPRSGDLSVYWYQQSLDQGLQFLIQYYNGEERAKGNILERFSAQQFPDLHSELNLSSLELGDSALYFCASSVAGRGTGELFFGEGSRLTVL.